A single sample is the source of the 26 T cell receptor beta chains below, sequenced in a study of T cell repertoires in cytomegalovirus infection. What these receptors recognize is not known. TCRdb re-called the reads through MiXCR, storing one row per CDR3 protein. The repertoire consists of some 500,000 distinct CDR3 sequences, with 40% occurring once and the leading ten covering about half. Sample: cultured PBMCs, taken from culture after CMV antigen stimulation. These receptors were obtained from a human donor in good health (CMV status not recorded). Some clones in this sample may be carry-over from other donors' samples.

This clonotype was seen a few times. This chain joins TRBV12-3 or TRBV12-4 and TRBJ2-2; D call uncertain. This CDR3 region has 13 residues. The ends were cut back, 4 bases at V and 6 bases at J, with 9 bases in the middle. The CDR3 DNA reads as TGTGCCAGCAGTTCTCGGTCGCCCGGGGAGCTGTTTTTT. As protein: CASSSRSPGELFF.

This chain uses TRBV6-6 with TRBJ1-3, with TRBD1 matching 10 bases. V was clipped by 10 bases and J by 8 bases; unmatched bases: 11. This CDR3 comprises 14 residues. Germline V lookup: CDR1 MNHNY, CDR2 SVGAGI (reference sequence). CDR3 sequence (DNA): TGTGCCACCTGGGGACAGGGGATTCCTTACACCATATATTTT. Its translation is CATWGQGIPYTIYF.

The chain uses TRBV11-2 and TRBJ2-3; D remains ambiguous. Per the germline V gene, CDR1 is SGHAT and CDR2 is FQNNGV. This CDR3 spans 12 amino acids. V shed 3 bases and J shed 4 bases, with 5 bases lying between them. CDR3 region: CASSFPADTQYF. DNA for the CDR3: TGTGCCAGCAGCTTTCCCGCAGATACGCAGTATTTT.

Ten or more counts support this clonotype. The chain couples TRBV7-9 to TRBJ2-2, with D unclear. The CDR3 spans 13 residues. Germline V lookup: CDR1 SEHNR, CDR2 FQNEAQ (reference sequence). The V gene lost 0 bases and the J gene lost 6 bases, with 5 bases spanning the gap. As DNA, the CDR3 is TGTGCCAGCAGCTTAGCTGGGGCCGGGGAGCTGTTTTTT. Amino acids: CASSLAGAGELFF.

This clonotype has more than one count but fewer than ten. J is TRBJ2-7 and V is TRBV18; D uncertain. The CDR3 is 14 residues long. The germline V gene encodes CDR1 KGHSH and CDR2 LQKENI. With 3 bases removed from V and 7 bases from J, the gap between germline ends came to 16 bases. The CDR3 loop is CASSPRTPQGEQYF. Written as DNA, the CDR3 is TGTGCCAGCTCACCTCGGACGCCCCAAGGAGAGCAGTACTTC.

The chain uses TRBV14 and TRBJ1-1; a weak D match, TRBD1 (6 bases). The CDR3 spans 13 residues. Between the trimmed V and J ends, which lost 6 bases and 5 bases, there was a span of 13 bases. The V gene's germline CDR1 is SGHDN and CDR2 FVKESK. CDR3 protein: CASSEQGETEAFF. CDR3 sequence (DNA): TGTGCCAGCAGTGAACAGGGTGAGACTGAAGCTTTCTTT.

This clonotype has just one count. The chain recombines TRBV15 with TRBJ2-2; tentatively, D is TRBD2 (6 bases). This CDR3 has 13 residues. V dropped 1 base and J dropped 6 bases, with 6 bases sitting between them. In germline, CDR1 is LNHNV, CDR2 YYDKDF (reference sequence). The CDR3 DNA is TGTGCCACCAGCAGAGGGGGGGCCGGGGAGCTGTTTTTT. This translates into CATSRGGAGELFF.

The chain has TRBV6-2 or TRBV6-3 and TRBJ2-1, with TRBD2 as a possible D gene (6 bases). The CDR3 sequence is 13 residues long. Trimming pared 7 bases from V and 9 bases from J, leaving 16 bases between. CDR1 and CDR2 (germline): MNHEY, SVGEGT. The CDR3 sequence: CASTLREFGEQFF. DNA of the CDR3: TGTGCCAGCACCCTACGGGAGTTCGGTGAGCAGTTCTTC.

The rearrangement joins TRBV29-1 to TRBJ1-1; D gene unclear. The CDR3 sequence is 11 residues long. Looked up from germline, CDR1 is SQVTM and CDR2 is ANQGSEA. V dropped 8 bases and J dropped 1 base, with 8 bases sitting between them. The CDR3 coding sequence is TGCAGCTCTGGGAAGAACACTGAAGCTTTCTTT. Its translation is CSSGKNTEAFF.

The gene calls are TRBV12-3 or TRBV12-4 and TRBJ2-2, with D unclear. V lost 0 bases, J lost 3 bases, and 11 bases lay in between. CDR3 size: 16 residues. CDR3 in amino acids: CASSLAGKAHTGELFF. CDR3 in DNA: TGTGCCAGCAGTTTAGCGGGGAAGGCACACACCGGGGAGCTGTTTTTT.

The CDR3 sequence is CASSSLGFNVLTF. The CDR3 region has the DNA TGTGCCAGCAGCTCCCTGGGGTTCAACGTCCTGACTTTC. V and J are TRBV7-2 and TRBJ2-6; D ambiguous. Trimming pared 4 bases from V and 9 bases from J, leaving 10 bases between. Germline V gives CDR1 SGHTA, CDR2 FQGNSA. The CDR3 spans 13 residues.

This chain connects TRBV19 to TRBJ1-2, with D unclear. V was clipped by 6 bases and J by 0 bases, with 8 bases between them. Germline CDR1 and CDR2: LNHDA and SQIVND (reference sequence). CDR3 length: 13 amino acids. The CDR3 DNA sequence: TGTGCCAGTAGATTGGATCCTAACTATGGCTACACCTTC. It specifies CASRLDPNYGYTF.

The gene calls are TRBV12-3 or TRBV12-4 and TRBJ1-1; D remains unclear. The length of the CDR3 is 14 residues. Trimming took off 3 bases at V and 6 bases at J, with 14 bases between the two ends. CDR3 DNA sequence: TGTGCCAGCAGTTTCAATCGGGCGATTGCTGAAGCTTTCTTT. Translation gives CASSFNRAIAEAFF.

Comment on this clonotype: Its ends do not fully match the called genes, so a read error is possible. V and J are TRBV7-2 and TRBJ2-5, with D unclear. The CDR3 is made up of 12 amino acids. CDR1 SGHTA and CDR2 FQGNSA come from the germline V gene. CDR3 in amino acids: CASSLNAQPQYF. The CDR3 DNA follows: TGTGCCAGCAGCTTAAATGCGCAACCCCAATACTTC. Complete variable domain (other parts from reference TRBV7-2 and TRBJ2-5): GAGVSQSPSNKVTEKGKDVELRCDPISGHTALYWYRQSLGQGLEFLIYFQGNSAPDKSGLPSDRFSAERTGGSVSTLTIQRTQQEDSAVYLCASSLNAQPQYFGPGTRLLVL.

Worth noting for this clonotype: Sequence at one end of the junction differs from germline and may be a read error. V gene TRBV19 combines with J gene TRBJ2-1; 9 bases align to TRBD2. Looked up from germline, CDR1 is LNHDA and CDR2 is SQIVND (reference sequence). CDR3 size: 15 residues. The CDR3 sequence is CASSIAGEGYNEQFF. The CDR3 DNA reads TGTGCCAGTAGCATAGCGGGAGAGGGGTACAATGAGCAGTTCTTC.

V and J are TRBV4-3 and TRBJ2-1, with unresolved D. The CDR3 covers 17 residues. V was clipped by 0 bases and J by 4 bases, with 16 bases between them. Germline CDR1 is LGHNA and CDR2 is YSLEER. The CDR3 bases are TGCGCCAGCAGCCAAGAAAGGAACCTCTTCGGGTACAATGAGCAGTTCTTC. Amino acid sequence: CASSQERNLFGYNEQFF.

The chain recombines TRBV6-2 or TRBV6-3 with TRBJ1-1; D gene unclear. V shed 7 bases and J shed 5 bases, with 17 bases lying between them. Looked up from germline, CDR1 is MNHEY and CDR2 is SVGEGT. CDR3 length: 14 residues. CDR3 in amino acids: CASTLQPDVTEAFF. The CDR3 DNA follows: TGTGCCAGCACCCTCCAACCAGACGTTACTGAAGCTTTCTTT.

The gene calls are TRBV6-2 or TRBV6-3 and TRBJ2-2; 10 bases agree with TRBD2. This CDR3 is built from 16 residues. Trimming cost V 7 bases and J 3 bases; bases outside gene matches: 8. Germline V gene data show CDR1 as MNHEY and CDR2 as SVGEGT. CDR3 bases: TGTGCCAGCATACACGCTAGCGGGAGTGACACCGGGGAGCTGTTTTTT. Translating it yields CASIHASGSDTGELFF.

V usage is TRBV7-6 and J usage is TRBJ2-7; 9 bases are a match to TRBD1. The CDR3 length is 16 residues. J was trimmed by 4 bases and V by 5 bases; bases with no gene match: 12. CDR1 SGHVS and CDR2 FNYEAQ come from the germline V gene. The CDR3 sequence: CASSPKGTGKMYEQYF. For the CDR3, the DNA is TGTGCCAGCAGCCCAAAGGGGACAGGGAAAATGTACGAGCAGTACTTC. The variable domain in full, with the rest retrieved from reference TRBV7-6 and TRBJ2-7, is GAGVSQSPRYKVTKRGQDVALRCDPISGHVSLYWYRQALGQGPEFLTYFNYEAQQDKSGLPNDRFSAERPEGSISTLTIQRTEQRDSAMYRCASSPKGTGKMYEQYFGPGTRLTVT.

V usage is TRBV20-1 and J usage is TRBJ2-7; the match to TRBD1 covers 8 bases. The germline CDR1 and CDR2 sequences are DFQATT and SNEGSKA (reference sequence). The V and J ends lost 5 bases and 5 bases, in that order; junction bases with no gene match: 5. The CDR3 has 12 residues. CDR3 sequence: CSAHGQGNEQYF. CDR3 coding DNA: TGCAGTGCTCACGGACAGGGCAACGAGCAGTACTTC.

This clonotype has just a few counts. V is TRBV7-2 and J is TRBJ1-1; the D is unclear. CDR3 length: 14 amino acids. Germline CDR1 SGHTA, CDR2 FQGNSA. The germline V and J ends were trimmed by 7 bases and 6 bases, with 18 bases remaining between them. The CDR3, as DNA: TGTGCCAGCAACCTGAATGCGGGGATCCCTGAAGCTTTCTTT. Translating gives CASNLNAGIPEAFF.

This clonotype was counted between two and nine times. The chain has TRBV28 and TRBJ2-7, with no clear D. Germline V gene data show CDR1 as MDHEN and CDR2 as SYDVKM. Trimming left V 3 bases short and J 0 bases short, with 6 bases between. This CDR3 has 13 amino acids. This chain's CDR3 is CASSLSASYEQYF. CDR3 DNA: TGTGCCAGCAGTTTGTCTGCCTCCTACGAGCAGTACTTC.

The chain joins TRBV12-3 or TRBV12-4 to TRBJ2-3; possibly TRBD1 for D (7 bases). Trimming took off 7 bases at V and 2 bases at J, with 19 bases between the two ends. This CDR3 has 16 residues. The CDR3 DNA follows: TGTGCCAGCAACTTCCCGCAGGGGGGCTACACAGATACGCAGTATTTT. It yields the protein CASNFPQGGYTDTQYF.

CDR3 sequence (DNA): TGTGCCAGCAGTGATTCGGGGAATCAGCCCCAGCATTTT. The encoded protein is CASSDSGNQPQHF. The chain has TRBV12-3 or TRBV12-4 and TRBJ1-5; D is unresolved. V lost 5 bases and J 4 bases, leaving 9 bases between the germline ends. CDR3 length: 13 amino acids.

The sample holds a few counts of this clonotype. The chain carries TRBV7-8 and TRBJ2-1; D is possibly TRBD1 or TRBD2 (5 bases each). Trimming shortened V by 5 bases and J by 6 bases, and 14 bases separated the two germline ends. The CDR3 is 14 residues long. Germline assignment: CDR1 SGHVS and CDR2 FQNEAQ. The CDR3 DNA is TGTGCCAGCAGCCCGCGGGTCCAGGGCAATGAGCAGTTCTTC. Protein: CASSPRVQGNEQFF.

The J gene is TRBJ1-2, the V gene TRBV29-1; D unclear. The germline gives CDR1 SQVTM, CDR2 ANQGSEA. CDR3 length: 12 amino acids. The V end was cut by 5 bases, the J end by 6 bases, with 13 bases between. The CDR3 region has the DNA TGCAGCGTTAGGACGTCCCCGCATGGCTACACCTTC. It specifies CSVRTSPHGYTF.